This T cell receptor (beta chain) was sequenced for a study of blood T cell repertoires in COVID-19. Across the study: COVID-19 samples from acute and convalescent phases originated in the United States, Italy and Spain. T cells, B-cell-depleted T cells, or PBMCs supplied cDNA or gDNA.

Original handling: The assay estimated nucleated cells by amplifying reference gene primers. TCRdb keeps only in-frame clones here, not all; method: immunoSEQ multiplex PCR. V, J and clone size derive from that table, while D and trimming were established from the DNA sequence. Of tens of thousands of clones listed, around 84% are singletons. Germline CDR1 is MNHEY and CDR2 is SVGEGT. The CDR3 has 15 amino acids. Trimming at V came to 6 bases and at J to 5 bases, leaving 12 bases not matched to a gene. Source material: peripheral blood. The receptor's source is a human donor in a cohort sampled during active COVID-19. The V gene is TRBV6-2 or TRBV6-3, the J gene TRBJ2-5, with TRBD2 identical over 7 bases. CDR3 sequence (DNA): TGTGCCAGCAGCTTATCAGTAGCGGGCTATGAGACCCAGTACTTC. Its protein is CASSLSVAGYETQYF.